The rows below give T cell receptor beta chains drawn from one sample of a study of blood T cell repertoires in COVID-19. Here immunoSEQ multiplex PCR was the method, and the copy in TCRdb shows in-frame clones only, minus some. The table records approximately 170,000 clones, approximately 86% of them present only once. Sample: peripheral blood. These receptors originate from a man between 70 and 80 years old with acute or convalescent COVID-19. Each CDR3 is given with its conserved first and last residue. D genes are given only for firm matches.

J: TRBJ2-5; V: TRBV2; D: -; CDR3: CASSPPGGRRETQYF
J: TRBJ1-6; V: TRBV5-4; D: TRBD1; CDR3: CASSRDRVNSPLHF
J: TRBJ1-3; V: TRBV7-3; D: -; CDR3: CASSLKGHLNPGNTIYF
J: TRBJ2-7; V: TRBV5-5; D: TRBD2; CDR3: CASIGGTSGSSYEQYF
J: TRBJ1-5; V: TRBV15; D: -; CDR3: CATSRDWRGLTQPQHF
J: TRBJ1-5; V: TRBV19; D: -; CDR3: CASSIEAIQPQHF
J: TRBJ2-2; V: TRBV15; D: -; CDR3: CATSLRGMAGELFF
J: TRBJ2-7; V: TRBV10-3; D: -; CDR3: CAISEGQIYEQYF
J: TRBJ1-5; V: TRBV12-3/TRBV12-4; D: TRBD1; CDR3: CASSLTGNQPQHF
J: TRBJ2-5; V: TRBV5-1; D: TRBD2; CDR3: CASSPRGGDETQYF
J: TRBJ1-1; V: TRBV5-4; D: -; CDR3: CASSLGHTNTEAFF
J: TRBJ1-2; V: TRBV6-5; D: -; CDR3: CASREGSGNYGYTF
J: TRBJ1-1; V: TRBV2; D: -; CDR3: CATHTRGLNTEAFF
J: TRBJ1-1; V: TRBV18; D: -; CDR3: CASSPPGSTEAFF
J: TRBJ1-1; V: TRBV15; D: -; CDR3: CATSRDLSGTEAFF
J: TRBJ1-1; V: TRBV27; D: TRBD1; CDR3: CASSPGAGGANTEAFF
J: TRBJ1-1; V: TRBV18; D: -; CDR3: CASSPGGGWDAFF
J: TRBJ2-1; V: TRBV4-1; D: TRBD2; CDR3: CATQGNIAGGPQYNEQFF
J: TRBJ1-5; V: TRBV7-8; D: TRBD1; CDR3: CASSSDRASNQPQHF
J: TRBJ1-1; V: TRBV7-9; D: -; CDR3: CASSLGATGAFF
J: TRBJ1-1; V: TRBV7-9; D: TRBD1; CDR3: CASSSGQGFFSNTEAFF
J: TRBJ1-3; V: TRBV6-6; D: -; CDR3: CASSYVGRVGNTIYF
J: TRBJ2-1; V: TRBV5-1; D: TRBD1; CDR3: CASSFRQGAHNEQFF
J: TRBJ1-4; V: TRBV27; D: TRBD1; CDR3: CASSQRQGNGEKLFF
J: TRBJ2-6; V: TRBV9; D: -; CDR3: CASSPFSGANVLTF
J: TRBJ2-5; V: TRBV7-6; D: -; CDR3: CASSLEPGYGETQYF
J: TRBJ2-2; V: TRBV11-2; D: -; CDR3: CASSPDPGQNTGELFF
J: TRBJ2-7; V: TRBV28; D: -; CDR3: CASRSTGTGNSYEQYF
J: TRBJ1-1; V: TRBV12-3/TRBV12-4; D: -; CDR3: CASSSLGDTEAFF
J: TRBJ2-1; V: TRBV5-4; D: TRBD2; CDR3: CASSLTSGAYNEQFF
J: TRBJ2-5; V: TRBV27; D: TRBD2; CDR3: CASSLRLAGGQETQYF
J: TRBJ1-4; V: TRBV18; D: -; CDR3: CASSLGGTGEKLFF
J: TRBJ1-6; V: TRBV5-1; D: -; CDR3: CASSLDTSSYNSPLHF
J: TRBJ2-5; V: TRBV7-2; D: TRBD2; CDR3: CASSLSWASGVQETQYF
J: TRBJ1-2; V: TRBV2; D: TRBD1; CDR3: CASSEARGQGPYGYTF
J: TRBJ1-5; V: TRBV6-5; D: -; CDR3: CASSTGGGQPQHF
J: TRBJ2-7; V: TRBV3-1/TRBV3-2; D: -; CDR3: CASSQGGLFPYEQYF
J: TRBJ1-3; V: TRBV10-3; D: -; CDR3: CAISDSDTFSGNTIYF
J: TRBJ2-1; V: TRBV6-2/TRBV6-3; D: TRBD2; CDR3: CASSSWTSGGANEQFF
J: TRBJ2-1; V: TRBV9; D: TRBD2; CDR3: CASSVDSGGALREQFF
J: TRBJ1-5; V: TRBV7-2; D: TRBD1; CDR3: CASGDSQPQHF
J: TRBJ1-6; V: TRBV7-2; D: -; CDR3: CASSFQGDSPLHF
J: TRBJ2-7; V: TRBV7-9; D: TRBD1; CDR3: CASSRTGDPYEQYF
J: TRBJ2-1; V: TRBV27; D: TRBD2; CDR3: CASSLSSGGNEQFF
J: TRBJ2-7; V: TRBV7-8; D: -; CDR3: CASSLLPGGSAGEQYF
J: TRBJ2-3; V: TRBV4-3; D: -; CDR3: CASSQDGVGGGTDTQYF
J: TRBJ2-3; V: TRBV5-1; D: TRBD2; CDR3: CASRGLAGGITDTQYF
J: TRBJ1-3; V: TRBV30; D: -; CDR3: CAWTIGGNTIYF
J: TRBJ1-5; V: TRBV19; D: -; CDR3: CASSRGSSNQPQHF
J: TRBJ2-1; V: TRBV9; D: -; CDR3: CASGVGANSYNEQFF
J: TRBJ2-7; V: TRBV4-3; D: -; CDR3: CASSQDRNRFPYEQYF
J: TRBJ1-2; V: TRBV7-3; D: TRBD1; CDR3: CASSLGQGESYTF
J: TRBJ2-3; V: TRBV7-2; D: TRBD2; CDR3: CASRSPGGGKDTQYF
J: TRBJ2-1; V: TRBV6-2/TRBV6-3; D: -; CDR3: CASSYQGREYNEQFF